This TCR beta chain stems from a study of cytotoxic CD8 clonotypes in ibrutinib-treated CLL. As for the study in general: Partial response occurred in some 25 patients and complete response in 2; at median about 6 years, 14 remained remitted and roughly 12 progressed.

Repertoires were generated with immunoSEQ multiplex PCR, while TCRdb's copy carries only in-frame clones and drops some. The sample holds about 160,000 clones, over 75% seen once. Study-level results: Age-matched healthy donor levels were exceeded by baseline clonality, which tracked circulating CD8+ T-cell counts.

Concerning this clone: Its antigen is currently unknown.

Germline V lookup: CDR1 MGHRA, CDR2 YSYEKL. Trimming pared 1 base from V and 10 bases from J, leaving 16 bases between. This CDR3 region has 14 residues. This TCR was sampled from a human donor with chronic lymphocytic leukemia. The chain recombines TRBV4-1 with TRBJ1-1, with a tentative D call TRBD1 (5 bases). The sequencing here drew on PBMCs, taken at disease progression, from a patient treated with ibrutinib. The CDR3 DNA reads as TGCGCCAGCAGCCAAGGGGACGGCAGTCCCGGAGCTTTCTTT. Translated, it gives CASSQGDGSPGAFF.